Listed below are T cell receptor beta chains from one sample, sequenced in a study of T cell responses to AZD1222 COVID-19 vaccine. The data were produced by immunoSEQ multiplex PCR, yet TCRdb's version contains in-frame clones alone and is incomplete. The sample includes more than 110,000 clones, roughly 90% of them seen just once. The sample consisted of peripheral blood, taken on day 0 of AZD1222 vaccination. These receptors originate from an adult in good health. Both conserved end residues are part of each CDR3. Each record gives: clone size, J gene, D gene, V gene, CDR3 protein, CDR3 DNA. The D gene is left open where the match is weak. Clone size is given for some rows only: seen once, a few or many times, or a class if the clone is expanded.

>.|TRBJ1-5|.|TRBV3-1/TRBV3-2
CASSQEWGLAQHF
TGTGCCAGCAGCCAAGAGTGGGGTTTGGCCCAGCATTTT
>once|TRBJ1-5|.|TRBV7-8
CASSLWRSTNQPQHF
TGTGCCAGCAGCCTATGGAGGAGCACGAATCAGCCCCAGCATTTT
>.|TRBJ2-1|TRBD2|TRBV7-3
CASSSQPTGTSGRPLGEQFF
TGTGCCAGCAGCTCCCAGCCCACCGGGACTAGCGGGAGGCCCCTCGGTGAGCAGTTCTTC
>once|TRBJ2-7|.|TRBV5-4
CASSFGGRVYEQYF
TGTGCCAGCAGCTTTGGGGGCCGGGTATACGAGCAGTACTTC
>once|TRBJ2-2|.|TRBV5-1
CASRARATTGELFF
TGCGCCAGCAGAGCCAGGGCTACCACCGGGGAGCTGTTTTTT
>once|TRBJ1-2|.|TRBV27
CASSLSRGGGYGYTF
TGTGCCAGCAGTTTATCGAGGGGGGGCGGCTATGGCTACACCTTC
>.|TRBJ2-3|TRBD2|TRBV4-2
CASSLTSGSTDTQYF
TGTGCCAGCAGCCTCACTAGCGGGAGCACAGATACGCAGTATTTT
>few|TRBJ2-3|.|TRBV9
CASSVDRYLSTDTQYF
TGTGCCAGCAGCGTAGACAGGTACCTGAGCACAGATACGCAGTATTTT
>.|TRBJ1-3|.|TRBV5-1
CASSPREGSSGNTIYF
TGCGCCAGCAGCCCTAGGGAGGGTAGCTCTGGAAACACCATATATTTT
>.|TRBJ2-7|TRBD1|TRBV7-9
CASSVPTGPPYEQYF
TGTGCCAGCAGCGTCCCGACAGGGCCCCCCTACGAGCAGTACTTC
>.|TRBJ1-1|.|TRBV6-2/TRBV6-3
CASSSEQGLEAFF
TGTGCCAGCAGTTCCGAACAGGGATTGGAAGCTTTCTTT
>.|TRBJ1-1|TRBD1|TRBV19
CASSMGQANTEAFF
TGTGCCAGTAGCATGGGACAGGCTAACACTGAAGCTTTCTTT
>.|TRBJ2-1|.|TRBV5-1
CASSLVREQFF
TGCGCCAGCAGCTTGGTTCGGGAGCAGTTCTTC
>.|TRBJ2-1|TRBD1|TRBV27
CASRSGGGQDNEQFF
TGTGCCAGCCGCTCGGGTGGGGGACAGGACAATGAGCAGTTCTTC
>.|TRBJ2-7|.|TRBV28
CASRGRGHEQYF
TGTGCCAGCCGCGGCCGGGGGCACGAGCAGTACTTC
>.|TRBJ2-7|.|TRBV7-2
CASSLTRVYEQYF
TGTGCCAGCAGCCTTACTCGAGTCTACGAGCAGTACTTC
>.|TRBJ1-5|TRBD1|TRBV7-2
CASRRQGGSNQPQHF
TGTGCCAGCAGGCGACAGGGTGGGAGCAATCAGCCCCAGCATTTT
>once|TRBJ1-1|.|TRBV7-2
CASSFGGQTEAFF
TGTGCCAGCAGCTTCGGGGGGCAGACTGAAGCTTTCTTT
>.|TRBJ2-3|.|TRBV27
CASSLRFRNTDTQYF
TGTGCCAGCAGTTTAAGGTTCCGGAACACAGATACGCAGTATTTT
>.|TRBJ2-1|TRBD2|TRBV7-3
CASWGREGYNEQFF
TGTGCCAGCTGGGGGCGGGAGGGTTACAATGAGCAGTTCTTC
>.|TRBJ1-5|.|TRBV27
CASSLGILGNQPQHF
TGTGCCAGCAGTTTAGGAATACTTGGCAATCAGCCCCAGCATTTT
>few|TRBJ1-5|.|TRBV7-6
CASSLKGSQGQPQHF
TGTGCCAGCAGCTTGAAAGGAAGTCAGGGTCAGCCCCAGCATTTT
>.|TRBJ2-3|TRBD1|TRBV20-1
CSAKTGVTQYF
TGCAGTGCTAAAACAGGGGTTACGCAGTATTTT
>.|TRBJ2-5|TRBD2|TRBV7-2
CASSLEASGTLGAQYF
TGTGCCAGCAGCTTAGAGGCTAGCGGGACACTCGGGGCCCAGTACTTC
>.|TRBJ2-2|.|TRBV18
CASSPTQASGELFF
TGTGCCAGCTCACCAACGCAGGCCTCCGGGGAGCTGTTTTTT
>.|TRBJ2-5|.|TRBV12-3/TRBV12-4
CASETTGQETQYF
TGTGCCAGCGAAACGACTGGCCAGGAGACCCAGTACTTC
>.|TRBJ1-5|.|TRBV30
CAWPTDRSLGELNQPQHF
TGTGCCTGGCCCACTGACAGGAGCCTTGGAGAACTCAATCAGCCCCAGCATTTT
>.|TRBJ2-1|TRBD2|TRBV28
CASPPSGVSNEQFF
TGTGCCAGCCCCCCTAGCGGGGTTAGCAATGAGCAGTTCTTC
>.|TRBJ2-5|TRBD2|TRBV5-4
CASSVGRVQETQYF
TGTGCCAGCAGCGTAGGGAGGGTCCAAGAGACCCAGTACTTC
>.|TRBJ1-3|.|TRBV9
CASSVDLAGGLLGNTIYF
TGTGCCAGCAGCGTAGATTTGGCAGGCGGTTTACTTGGAAACACCATATATTTT
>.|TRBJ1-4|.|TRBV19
CARGWETEKLFF
TGTGCCCGCGGCTGGGAGACTGAAAAACTGTTTTTT
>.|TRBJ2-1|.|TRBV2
CASSEVTGGEQFF
TGTGCCAGCAGTGAGGTAACCGGCGGTGAGCAGTTCTTC
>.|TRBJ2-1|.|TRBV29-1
CSVSGAKDHNEQFF
TGCAGCGTGTCGGGGGCGAAGGACCACAATGAGCAGTTCTTC
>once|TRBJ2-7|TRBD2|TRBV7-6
CASSLAGSAGGPYEQYF
TGTGCCAGCAGCTTAGCAGGGTCGGCGGGAGGCCCCTACGAGCAGTACTTC
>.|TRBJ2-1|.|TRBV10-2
CASSESLGEQFF
TGCGCCAGCAGTGAGTCGCTGGGTGAGCAGTTCTTC
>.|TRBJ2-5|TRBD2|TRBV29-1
CSVSPGRPQETQYF
TGCAGCGTCTCCCCCGGGAGGCCCCAAGAGACCCAGTACTTC
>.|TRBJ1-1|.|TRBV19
CATEEQGFRGTEAFF
TGTGCCACCGAAGAACAGGGATTCCGTGGGACTGAAGCTTTCTTT
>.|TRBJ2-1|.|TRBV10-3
CAIRIGPSKGEQFF
TGTGCCATCAGGATAGGGCCCTCCAAAGGGGAGCAGTTCTTC
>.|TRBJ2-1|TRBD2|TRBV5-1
CASSLATSGYNEQFF
TGCGCCAGCAGCTTGGCCACTAGCGGATACAATGAGCAGTTCTTC
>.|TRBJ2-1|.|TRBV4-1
CASSPLGAQQQGHEQFF
TGCGCCAGCAGCCCCCTGGGGGCTCAGCAGCAAGGCCATGAGCAGTTCTTC
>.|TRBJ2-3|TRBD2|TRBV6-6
CASSPYRGRGYTDTQYF
TGTGCCAGCAGTCCCTACCGCGGGAGGGGATACACAGATACGCAGTATTTT
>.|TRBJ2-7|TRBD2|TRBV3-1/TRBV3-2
CASSRAGAYEQYF
TGTGCCAGCAGCCGAGCGGGGGCCTACGAGCAGTACTTC
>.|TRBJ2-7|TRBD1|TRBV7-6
CASSLAAGQGDEQYF
TGTGCCAGCAGCTTAGCAGCGGGACAGGGAGACGAGCAGTACTTC
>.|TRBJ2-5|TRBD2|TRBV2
CASSETLLAGGQETQYF
TGTGCCAGCAGTGAAACCCTACTAGCGGGGGGCCAAGAGACCCAGTACTTC
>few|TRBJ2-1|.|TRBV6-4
CASSLGAYNEQFF
TGTGCCAGCAGTCTCGGGGCTTACAATGAGCAGTTCTTC
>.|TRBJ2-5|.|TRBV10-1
CASSESRGYQETQYF
TGCGCCAGCAGTGAGTCCCGGGGGTACCAAGAGACCCAGTACTTC
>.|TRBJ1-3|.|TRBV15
CATSRDLRSASGNTIYF
TGTGCCACCAGCAGAGACCTGCGGTCAGCCTCTGGAAACACCATATATTTT
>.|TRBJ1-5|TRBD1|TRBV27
CASRQGASNQPQHF
TGTGCCAGTCGACAGGGGGCGAGCAATCAGCCCCAGCATTTT
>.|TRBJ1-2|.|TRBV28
CASPDSFRGGYGYTF
TGTGCCAGCCCAGACAGCTTCCGGGGGGGTTATGGCTACACCTTC
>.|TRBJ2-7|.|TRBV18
CASSPQVVPGEQYF
TGTGCCAGCTCACCACAAGTGGTCCCGGGGGAGCAGTACTTC
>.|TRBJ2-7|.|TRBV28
CASSLFPGLLGEQYF
TGTGCCAGCAGTTTATTTCCGGGACTCCTGGGAGAGCAGTACTTC
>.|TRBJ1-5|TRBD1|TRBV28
CASSRWDRDQPQHF
TGTGCCAGCAGTAGATGGGACAGAGATCAGCCCCAGCATTTT
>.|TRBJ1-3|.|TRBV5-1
CASSPLDGSSGNTIYF
TGCGCCAGCAGCCCGCTGGACGGGAGCTCTGGAAACACCATATATTTT
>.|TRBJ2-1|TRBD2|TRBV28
CASSFSGTSYNEQFF
TGTGCCAGCAGTTTTAGCGGGACGTCCTACAATGAGCAGTTCTTC